Listed below are T cell receptor beta chains from one sample, sequenced in a study of cytomegalovirus exposure and HLA in healthy donors. Libraries were prepared by immunoSEQ multiplex PCR; TCRdb keeps only in-frame clonotypes and omits some of them. The sample holds some 89,000 clones, just over 70% seen once. Specimen: PBMCs. All receptors come from a man aged 55-75 years in good health and CMV-seronegative. The CDR3 runs from the conserved cysteine through the conserved F or W. Fields, in order: J gene, D gene, clone size, V gene, CDR3 DNA, CDR3 protein. A D gene is named only where the DNA matches it firmly. Some rows mark clone size as missing; the rest say once, few, many or name a class of expanded clone.

j_gene: TRBJ2-7
d_gene: NA
abundance: NA
v_gene: TRBV11-3
CDR3nt: TGTGCCAGCAGCCTGGGAGTAGGCGGCTCCTACGAGCAGTACTTC
CDR3aa: CASSLGVGGSYEQYF

j_gene: TRBJ1-1
d_gene: NA
abundance: NA
v_gene: TRBV2
CDR3nt: TGTGCCAGCACTCCGGGGGGGAGAGGTCGAGCTTTCTTT
CDR3aa: CASTPGGRGRAFF

j_gene: TRBJ1-3
d_gene: TRBD1
abundance: NA
v_gene: TRBV6-6
CDR3nt: TGTGCCAGCCTCGGGACAGATAGCTTAAACACCATATATTTT
CDR3aa: CASLGTDSLNTIYF

j_gene: TRBJ1-4
d_gene: NA
abundance: once
v_gene: TRBV7-8
CDR3nt: TGTGCCAGCAGCCCAAACACATACAGTGAAAAACTGTTTTTT
CDR3aa: CASSPNTYSEKLFF

j_gene: TRBJ2-1
d_gene: NA
abundance: NA
v_gene: TRBV11-2
CDR3nt: TGTGCCAGCAGCCCAGGAGGGAGCTCCTACAATGAGCAGTTCTTC
CDR3aa: CASSPGGSSYNEQFF

j_gene: TRBJ2-1
d_gene: TRBD2
abundance: NA
v_gene: TRBV19
CDR3nt: TGTGCCAGTAGGCTACTAGCGGGAGTCGATGAGCAGTTCTTC
CDR3aa: CASRLLAGVDEQFF

j_gene: TRBJ1-3
d_gene: NA
abundance: NA
v_gene: TRBV19
CDR3nt: TGTGCCAGTAGTATATCAGGGGCTCTTAGAAACACCATATATTTT
CDR3aa: CASSISGALRNTIYF

j_gene: TRBJ2-3
d_gene: TRBD1
abundance: NA
v_gene: TRBV5-1
CDR3nt: TGCGCCAGCAGCTCTGGGACAGGCAGCACAGATACGCAGTATTTT
CDR3aa: CASSSGTGSTDTQYF

j_gene: TRBJ1-1
d_gene: TRBD1
abundance: NA
v_gene: TRBV4-3
CDR3nt: TGCGCCAGCAGCCACCGGGACAGGAACACTGAAGCTTTCTTT
CDR3aa: CASSHRDRNTEAFF

j_gene: TRBJ1-1
d_gene: TRBD1
abundance: once
v_gene: TRBV6-5
CDR3nt: TGTGCCAGCAGAGACCGACAGGGGAACACTGAAGCTTTCTTT
CDR3aa: CASRDRQGNTEAFF

j_gene: TRBJ2-7
d_gene: TRBD1
abundance: NA
v_gene: TRBV6-5
CDR3nt: TGTGCCAGCAGTCGGACAGGCAGCTACGAGCAGTACTTC
CDR3aa: CASSRTGSYEQYF

j_gene: TRBJ2-5
d_gene: TRBD2
abundance: NA
v_gene: TRBV25-1
CDR3nt: TGTGCCAGCAGTGGCGTGGGAGCGGGGGCCGAAGAGACCCAGTACTTC
CDR3aa: CASSGVGAGAEETQYF

j_gene: TRBJ2-1
d_gene: TRBD1
abundance: NA
v_gene: TRBV6-4
CDR3nt: TGTGCCAGCCTAGGACAGGGGGTCAATGAGCAGTTCTTC
CDR3aa: CASLGQGVNEQFF

j_gene: TRBJ2-5
d_gene: NA
abundance: NA
v_gene: TRBV5-4
CDR3nt: TGTGCCAGCAGCCCACCGACAGCCCAAGAGACCCAGTACTTC
CDR3aa: CASSPPTAQETQYF